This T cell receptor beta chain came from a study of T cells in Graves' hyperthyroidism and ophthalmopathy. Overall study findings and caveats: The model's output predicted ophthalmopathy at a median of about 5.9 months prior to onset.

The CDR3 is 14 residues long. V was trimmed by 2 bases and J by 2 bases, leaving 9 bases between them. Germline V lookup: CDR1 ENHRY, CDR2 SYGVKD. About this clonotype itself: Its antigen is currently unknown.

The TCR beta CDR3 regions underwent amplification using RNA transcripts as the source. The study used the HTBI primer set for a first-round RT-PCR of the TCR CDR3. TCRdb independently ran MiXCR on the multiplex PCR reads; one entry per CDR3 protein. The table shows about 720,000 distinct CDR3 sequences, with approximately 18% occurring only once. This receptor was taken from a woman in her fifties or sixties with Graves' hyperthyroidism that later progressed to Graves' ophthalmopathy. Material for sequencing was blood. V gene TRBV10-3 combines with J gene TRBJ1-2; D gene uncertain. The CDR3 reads CAISERTENYGYTF. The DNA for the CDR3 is TGTGCCATCAGTGAGCGGACGGAGAACTATGGCTACACCTTC.